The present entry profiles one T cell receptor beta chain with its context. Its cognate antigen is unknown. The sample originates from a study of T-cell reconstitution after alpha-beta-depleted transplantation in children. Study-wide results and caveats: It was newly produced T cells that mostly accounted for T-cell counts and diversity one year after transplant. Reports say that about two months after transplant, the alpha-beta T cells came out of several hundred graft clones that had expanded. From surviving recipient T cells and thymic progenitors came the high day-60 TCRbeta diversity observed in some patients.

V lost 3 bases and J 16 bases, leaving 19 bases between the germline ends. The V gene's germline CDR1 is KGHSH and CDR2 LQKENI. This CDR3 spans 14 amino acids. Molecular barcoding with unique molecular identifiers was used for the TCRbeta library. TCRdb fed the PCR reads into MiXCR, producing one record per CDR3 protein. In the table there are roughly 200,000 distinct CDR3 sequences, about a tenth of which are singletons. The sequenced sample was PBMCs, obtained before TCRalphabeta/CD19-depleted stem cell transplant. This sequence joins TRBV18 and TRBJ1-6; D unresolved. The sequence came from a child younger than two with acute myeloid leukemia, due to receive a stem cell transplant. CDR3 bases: TGTGCCAGCTCACCCCTGCCTGGAGAGGTAGGGCTCCACTTT. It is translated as CASSPLPGEVGLHF. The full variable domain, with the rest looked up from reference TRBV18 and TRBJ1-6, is NAGVMQNPRHLVRRRGQEARLRCSPMKGHSHVYWYRQLPEEGLKFMVYLQKENIIDESGMPKERFSAEFPKEGPSILRIQQVVRGDSAAYFCASSPLPGEVGLHFGNGTRLTVT.